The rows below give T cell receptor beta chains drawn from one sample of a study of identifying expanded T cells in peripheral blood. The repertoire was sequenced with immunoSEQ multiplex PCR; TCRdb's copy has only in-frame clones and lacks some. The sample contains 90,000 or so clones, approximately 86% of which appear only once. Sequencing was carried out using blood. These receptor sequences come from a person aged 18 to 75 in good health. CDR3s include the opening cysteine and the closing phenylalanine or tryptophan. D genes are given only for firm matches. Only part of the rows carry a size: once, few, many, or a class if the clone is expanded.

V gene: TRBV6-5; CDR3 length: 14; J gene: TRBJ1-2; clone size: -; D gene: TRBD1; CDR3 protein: CASSRTGALYGYTF; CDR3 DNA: TGTGCCAGCAGCAGGACAGGCGCCCTCTATGGCTACACCTTC
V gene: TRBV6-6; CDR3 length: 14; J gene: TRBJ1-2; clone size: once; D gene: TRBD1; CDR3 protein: CASSDRGLGYGYTF; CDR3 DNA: TGTGCCAGCAGCGACAGGGGTCTGGGCTATGGCTACACCTTC
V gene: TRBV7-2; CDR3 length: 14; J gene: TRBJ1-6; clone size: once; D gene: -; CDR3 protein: CASSTADRTTPLHF; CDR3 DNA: TGTGCCAGCAGCACAGCCGACCGTACGACACCCCTCCACTTT
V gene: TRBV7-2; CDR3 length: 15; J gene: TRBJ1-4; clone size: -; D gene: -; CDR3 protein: CASSGDGIIGEKLFF; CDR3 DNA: TGTGCCAGCAGCGGGGACGGGATTATTGGTGAAAAACTGTTTTTT
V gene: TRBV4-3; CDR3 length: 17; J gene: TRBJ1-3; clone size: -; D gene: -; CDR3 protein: CASSQDNEGLSGNTIYF; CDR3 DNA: TGCGCCAGCAGCCAAGACAATGAGGGCCTCTCTGGAAACACCATATATTTT
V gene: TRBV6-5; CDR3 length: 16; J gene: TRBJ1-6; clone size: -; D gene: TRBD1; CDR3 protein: CASSYSGQGRNSPLHF; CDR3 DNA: TGTGCCAGCAGTTACTCGGGACAGGGCCGAAATTCACCCCTCCACTTT
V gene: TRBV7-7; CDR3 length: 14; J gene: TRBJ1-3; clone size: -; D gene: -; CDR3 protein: CASSPGTSGNTIYF; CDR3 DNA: TGTGCCAGCAGCCCAGGGACCTCTGGAAACACCATATATTTT
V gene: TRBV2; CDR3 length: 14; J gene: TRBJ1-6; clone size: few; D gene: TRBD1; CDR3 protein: CASRGGTVNSPLHF; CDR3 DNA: TGTGCCAGCAGGGGAGGGACAGTGAATTCACCCCTCCACTTT
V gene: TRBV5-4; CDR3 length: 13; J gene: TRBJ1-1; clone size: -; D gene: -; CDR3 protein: CASSLPRGTEAFF; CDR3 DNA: TGTGCCAGCAGCTTACCCCGCGGGACTGAAGCTTTCTTT
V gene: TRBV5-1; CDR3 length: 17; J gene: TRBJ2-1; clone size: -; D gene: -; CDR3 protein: CASSLAPTYESLKEQFF; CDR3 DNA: TGCGCCAGCAGCTTGGCTCCGACTTACGAGTCCCTGAAGGAGCAGTTCTTC
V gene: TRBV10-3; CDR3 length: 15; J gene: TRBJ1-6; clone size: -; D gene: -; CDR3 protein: CAISRTVNYNSPLHF; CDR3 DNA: TGTGCCATCAGTCGGACGGTAAACTATAATTCACCCCTCCACTTT
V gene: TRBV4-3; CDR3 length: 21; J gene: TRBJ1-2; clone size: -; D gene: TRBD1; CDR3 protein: CASSQDFTGVVGMGANYGYTF; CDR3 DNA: TGCGCCAGCAGCCAAGATTTCACAGGGGTTGTCGGAATGGGAGCTAACTATGGCTACACCTTC
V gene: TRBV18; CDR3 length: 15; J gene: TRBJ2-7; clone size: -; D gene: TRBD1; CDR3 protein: CASSPPQGAYREQYF; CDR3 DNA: TGTGCCAGCTCACCCCCGCAGGGGGCGTATAGGGAGCAGTACTTC
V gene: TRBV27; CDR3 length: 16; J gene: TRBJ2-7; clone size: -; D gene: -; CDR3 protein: CASSLGRPQDPYEQYF; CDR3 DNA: TGTGCCAGCAGTTTGGGCAGGCCCCAGGACCCCTACGAGCAGTACTTC
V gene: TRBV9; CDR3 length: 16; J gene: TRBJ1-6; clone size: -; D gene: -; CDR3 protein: CASSAPTTDLNSPLHF; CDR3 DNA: TGTGCCAGCAGCGCCCCTACAACGGATCTAAATTCACCCCTCCACTTT
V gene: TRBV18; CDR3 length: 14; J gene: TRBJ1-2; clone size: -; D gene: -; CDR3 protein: CASSPDKAAGGYTF; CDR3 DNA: TGTGCCAGCTCACCAGATAAGGCGGCCGGTGGCTACACCTTC
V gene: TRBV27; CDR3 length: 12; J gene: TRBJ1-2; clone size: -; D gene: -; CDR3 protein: CATIHPTGGYTF; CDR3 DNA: TGTGCCACCATACATCCTACAGGAGGCTACACCTTC
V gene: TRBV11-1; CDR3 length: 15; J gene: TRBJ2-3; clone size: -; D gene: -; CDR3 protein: CASSLGTGRTDTQYF; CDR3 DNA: TGTGCCAGCAGCCTCGGGACTGGCCGCACAGATACGCAGTATTTT
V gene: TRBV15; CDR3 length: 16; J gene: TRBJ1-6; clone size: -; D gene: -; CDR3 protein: CATSRDFSGANSPLHF; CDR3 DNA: TGTGCCACCAGCAGAGATTTTTCAGGGGCGAATTCACCCCTCCACTTT
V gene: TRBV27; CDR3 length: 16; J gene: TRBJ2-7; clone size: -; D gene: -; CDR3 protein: CASSLLGHAYSYEQYF; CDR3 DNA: TGTGCCAGCAGTTTATTGGGACACGCTTACTCCTACGAGCAGTACTTC
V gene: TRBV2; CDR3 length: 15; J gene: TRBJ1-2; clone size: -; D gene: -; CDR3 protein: CANARSRANLKGYTF; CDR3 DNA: TGTGCCAACGCCCGTTCTAGGGCAAACCTTAAAGGCTACACCTTC
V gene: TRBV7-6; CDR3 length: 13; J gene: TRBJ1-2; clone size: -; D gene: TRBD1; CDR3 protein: CASSETGGYGYTF; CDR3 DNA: TGTGCCAGCAGCGAAACAGGGGGGTATGGCTACACCTTC
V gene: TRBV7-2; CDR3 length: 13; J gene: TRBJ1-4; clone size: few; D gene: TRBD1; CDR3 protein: CASSSSGTGGLFF; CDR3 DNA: TGTGCCAGCAGCTCGTCCGGGACAGGAGGTTTGTTTTTT
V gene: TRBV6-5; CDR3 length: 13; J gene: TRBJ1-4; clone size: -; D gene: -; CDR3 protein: CASSIGYNEKLFF; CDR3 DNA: TGTGCCAGCAGTATTGGGTACAATGAAAAACTGTTTTTT
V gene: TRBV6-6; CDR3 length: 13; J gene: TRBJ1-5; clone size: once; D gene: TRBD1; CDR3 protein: CASNRDRVQPQHF; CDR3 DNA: TGTGCCAGCAACCGGGACAGGGTTCAGCCCCAGCATTTT
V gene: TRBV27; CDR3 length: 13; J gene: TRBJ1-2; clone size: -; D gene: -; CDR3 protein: CASSPNFRDGYTF; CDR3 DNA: TGTGCCAGCAGTCCCAATTTCAGGGACGGCTACACCTTC
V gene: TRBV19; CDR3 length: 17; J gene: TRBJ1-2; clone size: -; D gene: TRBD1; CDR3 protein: CASSSRDRGSINYGYTF; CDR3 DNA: TGTGCCAGTAGTAGCCGGGACAGGGGGTCCATTAACTATGGCTACACCTTC
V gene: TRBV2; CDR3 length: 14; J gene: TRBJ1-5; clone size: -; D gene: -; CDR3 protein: CASSDSHSNQPQHF; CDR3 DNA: TGTGCCAGCTCGGACAGCCATAGCAATCAGCCCCAGCATTTT
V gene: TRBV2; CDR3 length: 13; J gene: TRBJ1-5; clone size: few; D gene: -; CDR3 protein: CASTPDTNQPQHF; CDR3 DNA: TGTGCCAGCACTCCGGATACTAATCAGCCCCAGCATTTT
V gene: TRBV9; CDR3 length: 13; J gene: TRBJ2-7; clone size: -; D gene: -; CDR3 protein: CASSVGEGFEQYF; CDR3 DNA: TGTGCCAGCAGCGTAGGCGAGGGTTTCGAGCAGTACTTC
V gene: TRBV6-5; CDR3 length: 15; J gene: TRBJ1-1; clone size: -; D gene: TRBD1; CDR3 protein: CASKKTGEGITEAFF; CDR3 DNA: TGTGCCAGCAAAAAGACAGGGGAAGGGATCACTGAAGCTTTCTTT
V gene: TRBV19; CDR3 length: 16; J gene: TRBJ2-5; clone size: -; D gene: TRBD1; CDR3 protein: CASRLGGAGGPETQYF; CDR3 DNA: TGTGCCAGTAGGCTCGGCGGGGCAGGGGGCCCGGAGACCCAGTACTTC
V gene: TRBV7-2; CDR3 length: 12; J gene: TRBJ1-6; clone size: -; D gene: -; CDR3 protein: CASSPRVGALHF; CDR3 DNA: TGTGCCAGCAGCCCCCGGGTAGGGGCCCTCCACTTT
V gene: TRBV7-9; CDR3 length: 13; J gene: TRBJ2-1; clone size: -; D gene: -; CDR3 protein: CASSLVSGYEQFF; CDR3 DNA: TGTGCCAGCAGCTTAGTGTCAGGGTATGAGCAGTTCTTC
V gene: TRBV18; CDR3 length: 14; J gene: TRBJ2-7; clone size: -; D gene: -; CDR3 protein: CASSPTDGMVASYF; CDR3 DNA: TGTGCCAGCTCACCAACAGATGGGATGGTAGCCTCGTACTTC
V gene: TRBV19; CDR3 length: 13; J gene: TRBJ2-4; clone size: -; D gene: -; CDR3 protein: CASSPVEGLIQYF; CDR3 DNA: TGTGCCAGTAGTCCCGTAGAGGGCTTAATTCAGTACTTC
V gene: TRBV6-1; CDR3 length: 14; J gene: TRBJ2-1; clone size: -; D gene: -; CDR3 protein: CASSVTGSYNEQFF; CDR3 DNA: TGTGCCAGCAGTGTGACGGGCTCCTACAATGAGCAGTTCTTC
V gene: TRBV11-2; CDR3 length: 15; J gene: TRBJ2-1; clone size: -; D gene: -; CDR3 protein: CASSLSSSTHNEQFF; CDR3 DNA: TGTGCCAGCAGCTTATCTTCTAGTACCCACAATGAGCAGTTCTTC
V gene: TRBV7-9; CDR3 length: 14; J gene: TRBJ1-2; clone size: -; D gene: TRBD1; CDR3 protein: CASSNTGGIYGYTF; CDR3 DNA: TGTGCCAGCAGCAATACAGGGGGGATCTATGGCTACACCTTC
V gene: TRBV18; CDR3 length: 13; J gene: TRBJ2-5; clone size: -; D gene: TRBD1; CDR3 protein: CASSLGQQETQYF; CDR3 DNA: TGTGCCAGCTCACTGGGACAGCAAGAGACCCAGTACTTC
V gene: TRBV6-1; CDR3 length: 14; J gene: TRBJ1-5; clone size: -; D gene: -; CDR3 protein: CASSEVPSNQPQHF; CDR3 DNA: TGTGCCAGCAGTGAAGTACCCAGTAATCAGCCCCAGCATTTT
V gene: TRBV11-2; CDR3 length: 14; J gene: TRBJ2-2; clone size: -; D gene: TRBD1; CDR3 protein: CATSDRGGTGELFF; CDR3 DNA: TGTGCCACCTCGGACAGGGGAGGCACCGGGGAGCTGTTTTTT
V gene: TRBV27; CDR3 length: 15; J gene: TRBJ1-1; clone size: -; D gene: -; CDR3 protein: CASVAVGVTNTEAFF; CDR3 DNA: TGTGCCAGTGTCGCCGTGGGGGTAACGAACACTGAAGCTTTCTTT
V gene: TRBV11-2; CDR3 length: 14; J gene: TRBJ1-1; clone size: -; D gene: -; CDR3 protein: CASSPGRQSTEAFF; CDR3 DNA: TGTGCCAGCAGCCCAGGCCGACAGAGCACTGAAGCTTTCTTT
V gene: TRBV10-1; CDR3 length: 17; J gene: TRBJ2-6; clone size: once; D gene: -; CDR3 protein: CASSGSSSVSGANVLTF; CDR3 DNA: TGCGCCAGCAGTGGGAGCAGTTCGGTCTCTGGGGCCAACGTCCTGACTTTC
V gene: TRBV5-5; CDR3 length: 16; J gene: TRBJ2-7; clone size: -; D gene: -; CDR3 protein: CASEPLRTGWAYEQYF; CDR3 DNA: TGTGCCAGCGAACCACTAAGAACAGGGTGGGCCTACGAGCAGTACTTC